These 2 T cell receptor beta chains came from one sample sequenced in a study of cytomegalovirus exposure and HLA in healthy donors. The study ran its PCR with 60 Vbeta and 13 Jbeta primers. The method was immunoSEQ multiplex PCR; TCRdb's version includes in-frame clones alone and lacks a portion of them. The repertoire holds about 130,000 clones, with more than 60% as singletons. Sequenced input: PBMCs. The source is a woman in her thirties or forties in good health and CMV-seropositive.

The table lists this clone with a few counts. The chain joins TRBV6-5 to TRBJ2-1, with D perhaps matching TRBD1 (5 bases). The CDR3 is 15 residues long. With 0 bases removed from V and 6 bases from J, the gap between germline ends came to 12 bases. Germline V lookup: CDR1 MNHEY, CDR2 SVGAGI. The CDR3 sequence: CASSYSQGLSNEQFF. The DNA for the CDR3 is TGTGCCAGCAGTTACTCCCAGGGTTTGAGCAATGAGCAGTTCTTC.

The V and J genes are TRBV30 and TRBJ2-5; 8 bases fit TRBD1. The germline gives CDR1 GTSNPN, CDR2 SVGIG (reference sequence). The CDR3 runs 15 residues. V shed 3 bases, J shed 5 bases, and the junction held 11 bases outside the gene matches. CDR3 in DNA: TGTGCCTGGAGAGGAAGGGGCAGGGGGCGGGAGACCCAGTACTTC. It specifies CAWRGRGRGRETQYF.